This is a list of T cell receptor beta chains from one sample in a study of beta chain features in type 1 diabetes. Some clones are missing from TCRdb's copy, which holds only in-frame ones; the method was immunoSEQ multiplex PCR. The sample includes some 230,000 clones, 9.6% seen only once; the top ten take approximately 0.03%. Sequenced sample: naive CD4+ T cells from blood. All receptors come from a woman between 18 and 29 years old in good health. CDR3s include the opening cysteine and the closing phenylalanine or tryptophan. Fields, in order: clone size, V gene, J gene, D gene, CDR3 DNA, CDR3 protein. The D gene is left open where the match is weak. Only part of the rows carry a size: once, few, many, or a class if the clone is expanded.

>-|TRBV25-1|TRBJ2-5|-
TGTGCCAGCAGTGTACAGGGTCTTGTAGCCCAGTACTTC
CASSVQGLVAQYF
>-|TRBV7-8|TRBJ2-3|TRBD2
TGTGCCAGCAGCTCCGGGGGGACCCGCCATGGCGGTACGCAGTATTTT
CASSSGGTRHGGTQYF
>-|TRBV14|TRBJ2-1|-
TGTGCCAGCAGCCAAGACCTCTACAATGAGCAGTTCTTC
CASSQDLYNEQFF
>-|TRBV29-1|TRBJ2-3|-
TGCAGCGTTGAAAAAATTGGGGCGCTCAGCACAGATACGCAGTATTTT
CSVEKIGALSTDTQYF
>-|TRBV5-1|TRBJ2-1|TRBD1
TGCGCCAGCAGCTTGGAACAGGGGGTCTACAATGAGCAGTTCTTC
CASSLEQGVYNEQFF
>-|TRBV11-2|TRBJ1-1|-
TGTGCCAGCAGCCCGGACATCATGAACACTGAAGCTTTCTTT
CASSPDIMNTEAFF
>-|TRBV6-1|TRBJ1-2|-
TGTGCCAGCAGTGAAGACCCCTTTAGTGGTGGCTACACCTTC
CASSEDPFSGGYTF
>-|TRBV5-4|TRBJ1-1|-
TGTGCCAGCAGACGGGAGGTGGAGATCTCTGCTGAAGCTTTCTTT
CASRREVEISAEAFF
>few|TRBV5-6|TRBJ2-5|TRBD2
TGTGCCAGCAGCTTGAGCGGGGGGGCGTATGAGACCCAGTACTTC
CASSLSGGAYETQYF
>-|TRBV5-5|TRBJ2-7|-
TGTGCCAGCAGCTACGGAGGGCCCTACGAGCAGTACTTC
CASSYGGPYEQYF
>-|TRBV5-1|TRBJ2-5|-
TGCGCCAGCAGCTTGGATTCAGGGAGGGCAGGGGCCCAGTACTTC
CASSLDSGRAGAQYF
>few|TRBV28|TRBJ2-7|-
TGTGCCAGCAGTTCTGCGGGACTCTACGAGCAGTACTTC
CASSSAGLYEQYF
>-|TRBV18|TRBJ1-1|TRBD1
TGTGCCAGCTCACCCGGGACAGGGTGGTCCTCTTTCTTT
CASSPGTGWSSFF
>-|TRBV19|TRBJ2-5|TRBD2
TGTGCCAGTAGTTCTCCTAGGACTAGCGGGAGGAGAGAGACCCAGTACTTC
CASSSPRTSGRRETQYF
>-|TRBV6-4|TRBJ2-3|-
TGTGCCAGCAGTGACGAACTATGGTCAGATACGCAGTATTTT
CASSDELWSDTQYF
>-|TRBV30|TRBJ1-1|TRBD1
TGTGCCTGGAGTACCAGGGGGACTGAAGCTTTCTTT
CAWSTRGTEAFF
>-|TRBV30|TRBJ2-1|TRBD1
TGTGCCTGGAGAACAAATCCTCTTCGGACAGGGCGCTATGAGCAGTTCTTC
CAWRTNPLRTGRYEQFF
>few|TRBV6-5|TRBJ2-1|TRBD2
TGTGCCAGCAGTAGTAGCGGGGGGGCCGGAAATGAGCAGTTCTTC
CASSSSGGAGNEQFF
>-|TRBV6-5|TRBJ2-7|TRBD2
TGTGCCAGCAGGGCCAGGCTAGCGGGAGTCTACGAGCAGTACTTC
CASRARLAGVYEQYF
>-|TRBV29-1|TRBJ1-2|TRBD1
TGCAGCGTTGACAGGGGGACCAACTATGGCTACACCTTC
CSVDRGTNYGYTF
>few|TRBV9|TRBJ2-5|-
TGTGCCAGCAGCGCCCGGGACTTCCAAGAGACCCAGTACTTC
CASSARDFQETQYF
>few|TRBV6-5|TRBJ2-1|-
TGTGCCAGCAGCCGCTATGAGGAGCAGTTCTTC
CASSRYEEQFF
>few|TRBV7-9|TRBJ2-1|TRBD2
TGTGCCAGCAGCCCCCTTCCTACCAGTAGCGGGGACAATGAGCAGTTCTTC
CASSPLPTSSGDNEQFF
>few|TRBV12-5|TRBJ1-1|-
TGTGCTAGTGGTCAGAAGTTGAACACTGAAGCTTTCTTT
CASGQKLNTEAFF
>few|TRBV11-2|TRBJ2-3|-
TGTGCCAGCAGCTCTAGCTTATTTCGGTCCACAGATACGCAGTATTTT
CASSSSLFRSTDTQYF
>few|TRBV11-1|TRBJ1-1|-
TGTGCCAGCAGTCATCGACAGGCAAACACTGAAGCTTTCTTT
CASSHRQANTEAFF
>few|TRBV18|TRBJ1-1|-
TGTGCCAGCTCACCACCTATGAACACTGAAGCTTTCTTT
CASSPPMNTEAFF
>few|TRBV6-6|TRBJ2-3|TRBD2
TGTGCCAGCAGTACTAGCGCCTTTAGCACAGATACGCAGTATTTT
CASSTSAFSTDTQYF
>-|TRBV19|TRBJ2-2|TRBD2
TGTGCCAGTGGGGAAACGGGGAGGGTCGCCGGGGAGCTGTTTTTT
CASGETGRVAGELFF
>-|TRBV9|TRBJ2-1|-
TGTGCCAGCAGCGTATCTAGCAGCAATGAGCAGTTCTTC
CASSVSSSNEQFF
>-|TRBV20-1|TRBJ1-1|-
TGCAGGCCGGGGAACACTGAAGCTTTCTTT
CRPGNTEAFF
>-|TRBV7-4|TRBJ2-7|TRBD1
TGTGCCAGCAGCCTCGAACGGAACAGGGGGATCTCGTCCTACGAGCAGTACTTC
CASSLERNRGISSYEQYF
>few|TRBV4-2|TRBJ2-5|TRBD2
TGTGCCAGCAGTCTCGGTCTTGGCGCCGGGGGGGCCGAGGAGACCCAGTACTTC
CASSLGLGAGGAEETQYF
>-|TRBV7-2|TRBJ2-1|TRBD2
TGTGCCAGCAGCCATAGCGGGAGGAGACTCTACAATGAGCAGTTCTTC
CASSHSGRRLYNEQFF
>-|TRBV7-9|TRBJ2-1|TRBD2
TGTGCCTCCTTGAGAGGTGCGGGACTAGCGGGGGCAGAGCAGTTCTTC
CASLRGAGLAGAEQFF
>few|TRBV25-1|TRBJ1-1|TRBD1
TGTGCCAGCAGGACAGGGGTGGCTGAAGCTTTCTTT
CASRTGVAEAFF
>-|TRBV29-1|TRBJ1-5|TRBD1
TGCAGCGTTGAAGATCGGACAGGTGAAAACAATCAGCCCCAGCATTTT
CSVEDRTGENNQPQHF
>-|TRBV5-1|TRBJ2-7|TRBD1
TGCGCCAGCAGCTTGGAACAGGGGGCGCAAATGTCCTACGAGCAGTACTTC
CASSLEQGAQMSYEQYF
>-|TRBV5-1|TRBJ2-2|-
TGCGCCAGCAGCTTCGGAGGGCGAGACACCGGGGAGCTGTTTTTT
CASSFGGRDTGELFF
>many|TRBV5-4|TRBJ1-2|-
TGTGCCAGCAGCGATAGTATGGGCAACTATGGCTACACCTTC
CASSDSMGNYGYTF
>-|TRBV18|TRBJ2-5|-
TGTGCCAGCTCACCACAACAGGGATTGATGGAGACCCAGTACTTC
CASSPQQGLMETQYF
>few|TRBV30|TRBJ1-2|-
TGTGCCTGGAGTGATCTTACCTCGGGGTTTCTGTCAAGAGGCTACACCTTC
CAWSDLTSGFLSRGYTF
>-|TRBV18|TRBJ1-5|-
TGTGCCAGCTCACCTGCCAGCGGCAGGGGCAATCAAGCCCAGCATTTT
CASSPASGRGNQAQHF
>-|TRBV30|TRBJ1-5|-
TGTGCCTGGACCGGCGGCCTGGGGAGTCAGCCCCAGCATTTT
CAWTGGLGSQPQHF
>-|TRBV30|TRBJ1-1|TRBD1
TGTGCCTGGAGTGGGCAGGGGGCGAGAAACACTGAAGCTTTCTTT
CAWSGQGARNTEAFF
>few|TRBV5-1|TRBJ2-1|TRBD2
TGCGCCAGCAGCCCTGGGACTACTAAACGCTACAATGAGCAGTTCTTC
CASSPGTTKRYNEQFF
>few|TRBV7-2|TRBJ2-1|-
TGTGCCAGCAGCTTCGGGTCCCCCTCCTACAATGAGCAGTTCTTC
CASSFGSPSYNEQFF
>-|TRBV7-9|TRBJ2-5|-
TGTGCCAGCAGCTTAGTTAAGCGCCCACAAGAGACCCAGTACTTC
CASSLVKRPQETQYF
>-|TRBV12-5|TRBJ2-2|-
TGTGCTAGTAGGACTTCTAGGACCGGGGAGCTGTTTTTT
CASRTSRTGELFF
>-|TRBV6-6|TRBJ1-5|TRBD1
TGTGCCAGCGGCCCCCCCCGGGACAGGGATCCTCAGCCCCAGCATTTT
CASGPPRDRDPQPQHF
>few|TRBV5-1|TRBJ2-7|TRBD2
TGCGCCAGCAGCTTGGTCGGGGGAGGGCCCGAGCAGTACTTC
CASSLVGGGPEQYF
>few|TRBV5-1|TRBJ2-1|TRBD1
TGCGCCAGCAGCTCTGGACAGGGGATGTCGAATGAGCAGTTCTTC
CASSSGQGMSNEQFF
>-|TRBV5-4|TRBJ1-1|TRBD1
TGTGCCAGCAGCGGAAGGACAGGGGTTCTTTACACTGAAGCTTTCTTT
CASSGRTGVLYTEAFF